This TCR beta chain was sequenced for a study of cytomegalovirus exposure and HLA in healthy donors. General observations from the study: A later analysis found that most CMV-associated TCR beta chains appeared HLA-restricted. Reportedly, cytomegalovirus status was diagnosed with high sensitivity and specificity.

The V gene's germline CDR1 is LNHNV and CDR2 YYDKDF (reference sequence). V was clipped by 4 bases and J by 2 bases; unmatched bases: 9. The CDR3 is 16 amino acids. PCR involved 60 Vbeta and 13 Jbeta primers. Here immunoSEQ multiplex PCR was the method, and the copy in TCRdb shows in-frame clones only, minus some. The profile shows roughly 200,000 clones, 65% to 80% of them singletons. As for this clone: Its target is unknown.

Sequencing was performed on PBMCs. The chain recombines TRBV15 with TRBJ1-2; 8 nucleotides agree with TRBD1. The sequence was collected from a man between 50 and 59 years old in good health and CMV-seronegative. The CDR3, as DNA: TGTGCCACCAGCACGGACAGGGTGACCCCCAACTATGGCTACACCTTC. Protein product: CATSTDRVTPNYGYTF.